The sequence of this TCR beta chain was determined in a study of patients and donors after allogeneic stem cell transplantation. This CDR3 region has 14 residues. Germline CDR1 is SGDLS and CDR2 is YYNGEE. Between the trimmed V and J ends, which lost 2 bases and 7 bases, there was a span of 10 bases. TCRdb independently ran MiXCR on the RT-PCR reads; one entry per CDR3 protein. The data show over 400,000 distinct CDR3 sequences, with 16% seen just once and 6% to 8% held by the top ten. Sequenced input: blood, either unsorted or a sorted T cell fraction (not recorded which). The receptor comes from a human donor who was either an allogeneic HSCT recipient or a stem cell or donor lymphocyte infusion donor (not recorded which). It is not recorded whose cells these are; they may come from a transplant donor. The chain carries TRBV9 and TRBJ1-6, with a weak D call TRBD1 (5 bases). The CDR3, as DNA: TGTGCCAGCAGCGTGGGACGGACCAATTCACCCCTCCACTTT. Encoded protein: CASSVGRTNSPLHF.